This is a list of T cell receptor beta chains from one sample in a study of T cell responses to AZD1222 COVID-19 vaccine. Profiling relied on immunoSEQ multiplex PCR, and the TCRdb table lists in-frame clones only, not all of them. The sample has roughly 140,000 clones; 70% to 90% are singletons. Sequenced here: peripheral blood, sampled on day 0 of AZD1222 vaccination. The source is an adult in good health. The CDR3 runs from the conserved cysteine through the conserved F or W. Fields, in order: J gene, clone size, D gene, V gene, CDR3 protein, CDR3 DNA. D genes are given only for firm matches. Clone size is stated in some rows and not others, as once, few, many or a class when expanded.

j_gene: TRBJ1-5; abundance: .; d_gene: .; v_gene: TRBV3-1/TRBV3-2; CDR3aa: CASSHGNQPQHF; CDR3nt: TGTGCCAGCAGCCACGGAAATCAGCCCCAGCATTTT
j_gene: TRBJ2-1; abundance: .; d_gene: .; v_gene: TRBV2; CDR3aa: CASSERALNEQFF; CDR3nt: TGTGCCAGCAGTGAGAGAGCGTTGAATGAGCAGTTCTTC
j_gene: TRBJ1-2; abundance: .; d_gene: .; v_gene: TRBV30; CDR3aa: CAWSDGQDGYTF; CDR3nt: TGTGCCTGGAGTGACGGCCAGGATGGCTACACCTTC
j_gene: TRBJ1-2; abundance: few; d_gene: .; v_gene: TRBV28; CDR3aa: CASIGGRLDGYTF; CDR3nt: TGTGCCAGCATTGGAGGGAGACTTGATGGCTACACCTTC
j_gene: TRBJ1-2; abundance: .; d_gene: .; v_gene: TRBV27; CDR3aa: CASSFTSLNTEEGYTF; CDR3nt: TGTGCCAGCAGTTTCACCTCCCTGAACACGGAGGAGGGCTACACCTTC
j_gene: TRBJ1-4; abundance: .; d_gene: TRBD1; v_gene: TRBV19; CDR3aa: CASSITGVGGANEKLFF; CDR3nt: TGTGCCAGTAGTATTACAGGGGTTGGTGGTGCTAATGAAAAACTGTTTTTT
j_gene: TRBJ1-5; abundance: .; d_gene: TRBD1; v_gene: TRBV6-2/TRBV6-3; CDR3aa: CASSYSGQGASNQPQHF; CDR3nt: TGTGCCAGCAGTTACTCGGGACAGGGGGCAAGCAATCAGCCCCAGCATTTT
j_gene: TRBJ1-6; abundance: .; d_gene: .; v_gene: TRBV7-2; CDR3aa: CASSSPGGSGSYNSPLHF; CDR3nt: TGTGCCAGCAGCTCCCCGGGGGGGAGCGGCTCCTATAATTCACCCCTCCACTTT
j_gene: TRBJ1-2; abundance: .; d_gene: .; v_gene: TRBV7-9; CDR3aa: CASSLPDTTGYTF; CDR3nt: TGTGCCAGCAGCTTACCGGACACCACTGGCTACACCTTC
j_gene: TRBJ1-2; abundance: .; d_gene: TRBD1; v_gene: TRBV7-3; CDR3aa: CASSLSSGTAYGYTF; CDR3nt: TGTGCCAGCAGCTTAAGTTCCGGGACAGCCTATGGCTACACCTTC
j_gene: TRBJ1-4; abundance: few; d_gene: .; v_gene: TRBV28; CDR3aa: CASQPFRRANEKLFF; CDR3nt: TGTGCTAGCCAACCTTTCCGCAGAGCTAATGAAAAACTGTTTTTT
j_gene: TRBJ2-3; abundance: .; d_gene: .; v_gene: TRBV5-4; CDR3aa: CASSLGTSTDTQYF; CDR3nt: TGTGCCAGCAGCTTAGGCACTAGCACAGATACGCAGTATTTT
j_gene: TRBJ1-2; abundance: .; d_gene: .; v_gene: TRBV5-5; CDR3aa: CASSLGSRISYGYTF; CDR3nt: TGTGCCAGCAGCTTGGGCAGCCGAATCTCCTATGGCTACACCTTC
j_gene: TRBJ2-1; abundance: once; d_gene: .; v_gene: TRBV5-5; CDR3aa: CASSPSNEQFF; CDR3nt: TGTGCCAGCAGCCCCAGCAATGAGCAGTTCTTC
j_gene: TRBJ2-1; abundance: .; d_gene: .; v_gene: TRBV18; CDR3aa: CASSPQGAGEQFF; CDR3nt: TGTGCCAGCTCACCACAGGGGGCGGGAGAGCAGTTCTTC
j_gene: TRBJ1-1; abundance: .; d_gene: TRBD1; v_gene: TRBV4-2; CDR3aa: CASSQALGQGATRIVNTEAFF; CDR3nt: TGTGCCAGCAGCCAAGCCCTAGGACAGGGGGCTACAAGAATAGTGAACACTGAAGCTTTCTTT
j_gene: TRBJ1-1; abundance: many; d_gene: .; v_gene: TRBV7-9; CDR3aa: CASSGQLGGTEAFF; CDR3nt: TGTGCCAGCAGCGGACAGTTAGGGGGCACTGAAGCTTTCTTT
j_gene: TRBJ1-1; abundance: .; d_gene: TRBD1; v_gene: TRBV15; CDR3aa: CATSRIPGQGANTEAFF; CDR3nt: TGTGCCACCAGCAGAATCCCGGGACAGGGGGCGAACACTGAAGCTTTCTTT
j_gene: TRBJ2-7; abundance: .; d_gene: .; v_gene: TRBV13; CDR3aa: CASSLNSYEQYF; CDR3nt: TGTGCCAGCAGCTTAAACAGCTACGAGCAGTACTTC
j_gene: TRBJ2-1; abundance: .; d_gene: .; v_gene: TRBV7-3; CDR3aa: CASSFDLANEQFF; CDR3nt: TGTGCCAGCAGCTTTGATCTAGCGAATGAGCAGTTCTTC
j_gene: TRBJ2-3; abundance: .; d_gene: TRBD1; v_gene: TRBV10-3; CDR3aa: CAIKVTGADTQYF; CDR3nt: TGTGCCATCAAGGTAACAGGGGCAGATACGCAGTATTTT
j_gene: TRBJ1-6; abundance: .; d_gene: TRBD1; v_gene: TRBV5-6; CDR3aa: CASSGDSGNSPLHF; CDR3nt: TGTGCCAGCAGCGGGGACAGCGGTAATTCACCCCTCCACTTT
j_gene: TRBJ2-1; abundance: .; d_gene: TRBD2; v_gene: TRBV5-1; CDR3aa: CASSLAGEPPNEQFF; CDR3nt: TGCGCCAGCAGCCTAGCGGGAGAACCCCCCAATGAGCAGTTCTTC
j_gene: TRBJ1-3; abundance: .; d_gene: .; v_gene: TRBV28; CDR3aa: CASSPVQGLRTGNTIYF; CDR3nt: TGTGCCAGCAGCCCTGTGCAGGGTTTAAGAACCGGAAACACCATATATTTT
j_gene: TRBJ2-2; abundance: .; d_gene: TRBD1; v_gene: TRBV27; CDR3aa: CASCFGTGWAGELFF; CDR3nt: TGTGCCAGCTGTTTCGGGACAGGGTGGGCCGGGGAGCTGTTTTTT
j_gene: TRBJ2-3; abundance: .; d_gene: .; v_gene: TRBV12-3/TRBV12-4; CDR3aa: CASSLRADSQYF; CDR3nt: TGTGCCAGCAGTTTGCGAGCGGACAGTCAGTATTTT
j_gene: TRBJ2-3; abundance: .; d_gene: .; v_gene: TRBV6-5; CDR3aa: CASKTEGGRGTQYF; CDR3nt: TGTGCCAGCAAAACGGAGGGGGGAAGGGGTACGCAGTATTTT
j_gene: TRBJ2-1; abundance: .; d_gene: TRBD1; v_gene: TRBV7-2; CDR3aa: CASSLGTGYYNEQFF; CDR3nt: TGTGCCAGCAGCTTAGGGACAGGGTACTACAATGAGCAGTTCTTC
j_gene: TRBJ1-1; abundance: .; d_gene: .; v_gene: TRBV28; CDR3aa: CASSLGGISEAFF; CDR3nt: TGTGCCAGCAGTTTGGGGGGCATCAGTGAAGCTTTCTTT
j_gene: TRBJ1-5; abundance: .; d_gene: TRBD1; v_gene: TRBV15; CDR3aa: CATRTGGQPQHF; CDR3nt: TGTGCCACCAGAACAGGGGGTCAGCCCCAGCATTTT
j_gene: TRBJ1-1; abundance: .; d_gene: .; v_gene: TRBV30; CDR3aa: CALAVRSEAFF; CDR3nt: TGTGCCCTCGCGGTGAGGTCTGAAGCTTTCTTT
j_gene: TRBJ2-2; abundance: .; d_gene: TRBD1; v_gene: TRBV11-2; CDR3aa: CASSPGVGGGTGELFF; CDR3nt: TGTGCCAGCAGCCCCGGGGTAGGGGGCGGGACCGGGGAGCTGTTTTTT
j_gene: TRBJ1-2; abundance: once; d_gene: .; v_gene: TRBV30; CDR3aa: CAWSVQGRGGYTF; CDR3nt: TGTGCCTGGAGTGTGCAGGGAAGGGGTGGCTACACCTTC
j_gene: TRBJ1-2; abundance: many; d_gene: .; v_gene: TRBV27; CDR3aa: CASSPDGNYGYTF; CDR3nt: TGTGCCAGCAGTCCGGACGGGAACTATGGCTACACCTTC
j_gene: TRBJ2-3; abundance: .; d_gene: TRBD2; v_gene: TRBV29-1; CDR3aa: CSVGQAGLAETYF; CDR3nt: TGCAGCGTTGGACAGGCGGGACTAGCGGAGACGTATTTT
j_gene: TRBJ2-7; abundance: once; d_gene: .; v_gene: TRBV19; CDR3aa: CASTQTVSSYEQYF; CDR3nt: TGTGCCAGTACCCAGACAGTGAGCTCCTACGAGCAGTACTTC
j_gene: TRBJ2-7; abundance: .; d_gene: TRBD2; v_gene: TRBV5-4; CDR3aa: CASSPGLASTYEQYF; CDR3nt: TGTGCCAGCAGCCCGGGACTAGCGAGCACCTACGAGCAGTACTTC
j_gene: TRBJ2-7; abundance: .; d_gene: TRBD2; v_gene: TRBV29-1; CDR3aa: CSVTTSGRSYEQYF; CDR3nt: TGCAGCGTTACGACTAGCGGGAGGTCCTACGAGCAGTACTTC
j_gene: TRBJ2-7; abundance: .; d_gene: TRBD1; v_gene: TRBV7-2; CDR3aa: CASSLVRQGEQYF; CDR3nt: TGTGCCAGCAGCTTGGTTCGACAGGGCGAGCAGTACTTC
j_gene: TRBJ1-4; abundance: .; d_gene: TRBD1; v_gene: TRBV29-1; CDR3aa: CSVARQGGEKLFF; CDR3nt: TGCAGCGTTGCCCGACAGGGGGGTGAAAAACTGTTTTTT
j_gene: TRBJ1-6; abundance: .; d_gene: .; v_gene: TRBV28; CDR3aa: CASSFWGASPLHF; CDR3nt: TGTGCCAGCAGTTTTTGGGGGGCATCACCCCTCCACTTT
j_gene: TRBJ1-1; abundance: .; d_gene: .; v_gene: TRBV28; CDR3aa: CASSPNGETEAFF; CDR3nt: TGTGCCAGCAGTCCCAACGGAGAAACTGAAGCTTTCTTT
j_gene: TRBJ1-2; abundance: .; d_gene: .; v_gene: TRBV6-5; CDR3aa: CASRLLPPEGNGYTF; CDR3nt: TGTGCCAGCAGGTTACTACCCCCGGAGGGGAATGGCTACACCTTC
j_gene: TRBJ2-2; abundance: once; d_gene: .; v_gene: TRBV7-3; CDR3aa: CASSIAIGAGELFF; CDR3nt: TGTGCCAGCAGCATCGCGATTGGGGCCGGGGAGCTGTTTTTT
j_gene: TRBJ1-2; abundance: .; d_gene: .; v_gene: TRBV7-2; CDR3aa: CASSLGPGEAGYTF; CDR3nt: TGTGCCAGCAGCTTAGGGCCAGGGGAGGCTGGCTACACCTTC
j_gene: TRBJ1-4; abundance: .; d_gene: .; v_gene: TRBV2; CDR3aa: CASSVVSPGEKLFF; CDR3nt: TGTGCCAGCAGTGTAGTATCGCCCGGCGAAAAACTGTTTTTT
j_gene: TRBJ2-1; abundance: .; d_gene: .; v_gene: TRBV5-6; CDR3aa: CASSLGDNVRSYNEQFF; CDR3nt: TGTGCCAGCAGCTTGGGGGACAACGTCCGCTCCTACAATGAGCAGTTCTTC
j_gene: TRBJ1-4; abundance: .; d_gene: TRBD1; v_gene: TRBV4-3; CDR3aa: CASSQTGEANEKLFF; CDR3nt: TGCGCCAGCAGCCAGACAGGGGAAGCTAATGAAAAACTGTTTTTT
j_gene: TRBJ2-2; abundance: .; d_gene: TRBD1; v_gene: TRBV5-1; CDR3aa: CASSSAGGTGELFF; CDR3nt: TGCGCCAGCAGCTCAGCAGGGGGAACCGGGGAGCTGTTTTTT
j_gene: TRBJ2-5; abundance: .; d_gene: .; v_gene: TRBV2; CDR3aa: CASSKRRTSYQETQYF; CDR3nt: TGTGCCAGCAGCAAACGACGGACTTCGTACCAAGAGACCCAGTACTTC
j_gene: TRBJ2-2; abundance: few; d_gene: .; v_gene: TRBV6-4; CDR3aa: CASSVTNTGELFF; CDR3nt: TGTGCCAGCAGTGTCACGAACACCGGGGAGCTGTTTTTT
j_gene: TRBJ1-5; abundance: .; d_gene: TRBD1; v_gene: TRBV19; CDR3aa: CASSMGQGSNQPQHF; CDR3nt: TGTGCCAGTAGTATGGGACAGGGGAGCAATCAGCCCCAGCATTTT